This TCR beta chain was sequenced for a study of blood T cell repertoires in COVID-19 (dated by TCRdb to about 2020). Looking at the study overall: Collaborator samples came from the United States, Italy and Spain and covered acute and convalescent phases of COVID-19. The material from the prospective study consisted of cDNA or gDNA derived from T cells, B-cell-depleted T cells, or PBMCs. The dataset comprised deeply sampled blood TCRbeta repertoires from subjects exposed to, actively infected with, or recovered from COVID-19. The repertoires were made available in a free public database intended to serve as a resource for research on the immune response to SARS-CoV-2. The samples were drawn from two sources: the first 160 participants of the ongoing ImmuneRACE study, and 1,254 subjects contributed by 6 global collaborators. Nearly every sample came with metadata listing a de-identified subject ID, COVID-19 status, age in years and sex. Where HLA class I and class II types were available, the types were taken from metadata supplied by the sample provider, not from assay-based typing.

The paper as a whole reports these results and caveats: How much clinical and demographic metadata was included differed by source and by participant, and the metadata was provided uncurated.

Whole blood was collected in K2EDTA tubes by collaborating institutions according to the institutions' own protocols. For TCRbeta analysis, collaborator samples were shipped as frozen whole blood, as isolated PBMCs, or as DNA extracted from either sample type. Details on this clone: Its specific antigen is unknown. Base qualities were left out, and no much larger clone turns up one base away.

Measured from the cysteine to the phenylalanine, the CDR3 is 14 residues long. The retained sequence is limited to the CDR3, 42 bases, with the frame set at the first base. CDR1 and CDR2, looked up from the germline V gene (reference sequence), are SGHNT and YYREEE. Cut back by 0 bases and 0 bases, the V and J ends lie 6 bases apart. TCRbeta CDR3 regions were amplified from genomic DNA by means of the immunoSEQ Assay, a bias-controlled multiplex PCR. The authors processed their data as follows. The number of nucleated cells in each sample was estimated from the amplification of reference gene primers within the assay. To quantify the absolute abundance of each unique TCRbeta CDR3 rearrangement, sequence reads were collapsed and filtered. For each sample, productive Simpson clonality was calculated as the square root of Simpson's diversity index over productive rearrangements. TCRdb retrieved this table from immuneACCESS and kept in-frame rearrangements only. Not all clones are present; in checked studies, unresolved V genes account for under half, and no reason is known for the remainder. For V, J and clone size, that table is used; D and trimming come from the DNA. This sample holds 400,000 to 550,000 clones; roughly 89% were observed only once. About 4.5% of the sample belongs to the ten largest clones.

The receptor was derived from a woman in her twenties or thirties with acute or convalescent COVID-19. Sequencing input: peripheral blood. The sequence joins TRBV5-4 to TRBJ1-2, with the D gene not confidently named. In nucleotides, the sequence is TGTGCCAGCAGCTTGGCAGGCTCTAACTATGGCTACACCTTC. The encoded protein is CASSLAGSNYGYTF.